The following is a TCR beta chain sequence with its context. What it binds is not known. The data originate from a study of T cells after yellow fever vaccination. The study made its TCR cDNA through 5'RACE template switching. That step introduced a universal primer site along with UMIs. One entry per CDR3 protein results from TCRdb running MiXCR on the 5' RACE reads. Found here are a few hundred thousand distinct CDR3 sequences, 19% of them singletons; the top ten hold 13% to 15%. Germline V gene sequence: CDR1 SGHNT, CDR2 YYREEE (reference sequence). The CDR3 runs to 16 residues. V lost 2 bases, J lost 0 bases, and 13 bases lay in between. Study outcomes and limitations: FACS-sorted repertoires could harbor abundant contaminating bulk-population clonotypes. A minor fraction of clonotypes spanned both CD4 and CD8 compartments.

The TCR was taken from a man aged 25 to 40 who received the YFV17D yellow fever vaccine. This sample comprised PBMCs, obtained 15 days after the yellow fever booster vaccination. This chain uses TRBV5-4 with TRBJ2-3; no clear D. In DNA, the CDR3 is TGTGCCAGCAGCTTCCCGGCATCCGCTAGCACAGATACGCAGTATTTT. Translating it yields CASSFPASASTDTQYF.